Given below is one T cell receptor beta chain in context. The record originates from a study of glioma-infiltrating T cells after dendritic cell vaccination. Here immunoSEQ multiplex PCR was the method, and the copy in TCRdb shows in-frame clones only, minus some. Of around 78,000 clones listed, 87% are singletons. Indicated time point: after dendritic cell vaccination, including at tumor progression/relapse. This sequence was found in a human donor with glioblastoma. The sequences come from blood, collected after dendritic cell vaccination.

The CDR3 region is CASSPTGVGTDTQYF. The CDR3 bases are TGTGCCAGCTCACCAACAGGGGTCGGCACAGATACGCAGTATTTT. The chain employs TRBV18 and TRBJ2-3; 7 nucleotides line up with TRBD1. The CDR3 runs 15 residues. V shed 2 bases and J 1 base; nucleotides not matched to a gene: 3. Per the germline V gene, CDR1 is KGHSH and CDR2 is LQKENI.